The table lists the clone carrying this T cell receptor (beta chain) with a few counts. Between the trimmed V and J ends, which lost 5 bases and 4 bases, there was a span of 9 bases. Germline V gene lookup returns CDR1 SGDLS and CDR2 YYNGEE. There are 12 residues in the CDR3. Profiled with immunoSEQ multiplex PCR; TCRdb holds only in-frame clones, not every one. The sample includes around 35,000 clones, none of them occurring once. This sample is part of a study of T cells after posttransplantation cyclophosphamide. Input material: PBMCs. The TCR sequence derives from a woman aged 50 to 65 in good health and a related stem cell transplant donor. V and J are TRBV9 and TRBJ1-2; possible D gene TRBD1, 6 bases. The CDR3 DNA reads TGTGCCAGCAGACAGGGAGTCTATGGCTACACCTTC. It encodes CASRQGVYGYTF.